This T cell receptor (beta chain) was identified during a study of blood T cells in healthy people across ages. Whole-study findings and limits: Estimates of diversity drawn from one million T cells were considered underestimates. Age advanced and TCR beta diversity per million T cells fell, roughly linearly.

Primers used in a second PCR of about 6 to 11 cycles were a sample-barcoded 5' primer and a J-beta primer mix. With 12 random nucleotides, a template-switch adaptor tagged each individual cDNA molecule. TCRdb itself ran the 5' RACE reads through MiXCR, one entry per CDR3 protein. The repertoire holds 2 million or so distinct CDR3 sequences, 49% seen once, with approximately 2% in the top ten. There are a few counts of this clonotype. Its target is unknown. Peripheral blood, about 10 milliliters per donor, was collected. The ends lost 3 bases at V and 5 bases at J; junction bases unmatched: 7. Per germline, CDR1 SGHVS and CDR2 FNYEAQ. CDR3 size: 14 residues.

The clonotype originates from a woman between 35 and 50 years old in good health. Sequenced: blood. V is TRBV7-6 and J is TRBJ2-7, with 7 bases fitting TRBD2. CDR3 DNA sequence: TGTGCCAGCAGCTTTGGGGGGGAGGTCCACGAGCAGTACTTC. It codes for CASSFGGEVHEQYF.